Listed here are 5 T cell receptor beta chains from one sample, sequenced in a study. The sorted Tregs were CD4+CD25+CD127-/low cells. TCRdb re-called the 5' RACE reads through MiXCR, storing one row per CDR3 protein. The table records about 9,800 distinct CDR3 sequences, roughly 25% of them present only once. The material sequenced was Tregs sorted from blood. All receptors derive from a female donor with breast cancer.

This clonotype showed up just a few times. This chain connects TRBV6-1 to TRBJ2-7; 7 nucleotides align to TRBD1. Germline V gene data show CDR1 as MNHNS and CDR2 as SASEGT. The CDR3 length is 15 residues. V was pared by 2 bases and J by 0 bases, with 4 bases of the junction left unmatched. The CDR3 loop is CASSEPGQASYEQYF. CDR3 bases: TGTGCCAGCAGTGAACCAGGACAGGCCTCCTACGAGCAGTACTTC.

This clonotype was picked up many times. This rearrangement joins TRBV27 to TRBJ2-1; 10 bases fit TRBD1. V trimming: 4 bases; J trimming: 4 bases; junction bases outside the gene matches: 1. Germline V lookup: CDR1 MNHEY, CDR2 SMNVEV (reference sequence). This CDR3 contains 14 residues. The CDR3 sequence: CASSSGQGYNEQFF. The CDR3 DNA reads TGTGCCAGCAGTTCGGGACAGGGGTACAATGAGCAGTTCTTC.

This clonotype counts as medium-sized. The genes are TRBV7-9 and TRBJ1-5; D unresolved. The ends were cut back, 4 bases at V and 3 bases at J, with 10 bases in the middle. Germline-derived CDR1 and CDR2 are SEHNR and FQNEAQ (reference sequence). The CDR3 extends over 14 amino acids. The CDR3 spells CASSSGPNNQPQHF. CDR3 DNA sequence: TGTGCCAGCAGCTCAGGACCGAACAATCAGCCCCAGCATTTT.

This clonotype is labeled as medium-sized (0.01 to 0.1%). This chain links TRBV20-1 with TRBJ1-5; D remains ambiguous. The CDR3 spans 13 residues. V was clipped by 3 bases and J by 3 bases, with 9 bases between them. The germline CDR1 and CDR2 sequences are DFQATT and SNEGSKA (reference sequence). The CDR3 DNA is TGCAGTGCTAGGGAAACCTTCAATCAGCCCCAGCATTTT. It is translated as CSARETFNQPQHF.

This clonotype was recorded at least ten times. The gene calls are TRBV2 and TRBJ2-3; D gene ambiguous. The CDR3 length is 16 residues. Germline V gives CDR1 SNHLY, CDR2 FYNNEI. V was clipped by 6 bases and J by 0 bases, with 16 bases between them. The CDR3 DNA reads as TGTGCCAGCAGCGCCTTCAGCTTGGTCAGCACAGATACGCAGTATTTT. It codes for CASSAFSLVSTDTQYF.